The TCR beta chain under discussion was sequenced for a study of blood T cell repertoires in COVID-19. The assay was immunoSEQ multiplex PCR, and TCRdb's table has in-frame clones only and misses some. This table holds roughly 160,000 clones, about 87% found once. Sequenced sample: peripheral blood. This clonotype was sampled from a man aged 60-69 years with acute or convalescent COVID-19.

CDR3 region: CASSEGEQANSPLHF. The CDR3 nucleotides read TGTGCCAGCAGTGAGGGCGAACAGGCAAATTCACCCCTCCACTTT. This chain joins TRBV2 and TRBJ1-6; tentatively, D is TRBD1 (5 bases). The V gene lost 3 bases and the J gene lost 7 bases, with 13 bases spanning the gap. The CDR3 spans 15 residues. Germline loops: CDR1 SNHLY, CDR2 FYNNEI.